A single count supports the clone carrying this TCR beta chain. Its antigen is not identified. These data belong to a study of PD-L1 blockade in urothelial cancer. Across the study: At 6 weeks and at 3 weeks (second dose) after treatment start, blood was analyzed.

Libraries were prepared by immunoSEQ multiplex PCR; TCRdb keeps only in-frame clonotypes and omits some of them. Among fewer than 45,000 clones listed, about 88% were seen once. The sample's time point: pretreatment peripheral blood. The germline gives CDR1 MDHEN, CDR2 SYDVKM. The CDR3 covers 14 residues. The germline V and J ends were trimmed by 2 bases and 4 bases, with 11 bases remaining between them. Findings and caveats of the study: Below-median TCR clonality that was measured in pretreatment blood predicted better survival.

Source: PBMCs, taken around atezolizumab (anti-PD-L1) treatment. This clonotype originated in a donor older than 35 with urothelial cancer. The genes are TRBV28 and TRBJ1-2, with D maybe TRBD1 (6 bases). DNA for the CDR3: TGTGCCAGCAGTTTACCCAGGGGAGCCTATGGCTACACCTTC. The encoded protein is CASSLPRGAYGYTF.